The entry that follows covers one T cell receptor (beta chain) sequence. Antigen unknown. At one end the junction does not follow the germline gene, possibly because of a read error. TCRdb itself ran the 5' RACE reads through MiXCR, one entry per CDR3 protein. The sample lists approximately 550,000 distinct CDR3 sequences, roughly 19% seen once, with 13% to 15% in the top ten. Germline values: CDR1 DFQATT, CDR2 SNEGSKA (reference sequence). The CDR3 sequence is 16 residues long. The data were taken from a study of T cells after yellow fever vaccination. Background on the study: Some fractions had low cell numbers, and these were prepared with SMART-Seq v4 Ultra Low Input. Notes on the study in general: Though weaker, the secondary response peaked faster, on day 5 versus 15.

The chain has TRBV20-1 and TRBJ2-1, with D hard to call. The sequences come from PBMCs, collected 15 days after the yellow fever booster vaccination. The TCR comes from a man aged 25-45 years who received the YFV17D yellow fever vaccine. CDR3 region: CCARDHTGPPSNEQFF. The CDR3 DNA reads as TGCTGTGCTAGAGATCATACCGGCCCCCCGTCCAATGAGCAGTTCTTC.